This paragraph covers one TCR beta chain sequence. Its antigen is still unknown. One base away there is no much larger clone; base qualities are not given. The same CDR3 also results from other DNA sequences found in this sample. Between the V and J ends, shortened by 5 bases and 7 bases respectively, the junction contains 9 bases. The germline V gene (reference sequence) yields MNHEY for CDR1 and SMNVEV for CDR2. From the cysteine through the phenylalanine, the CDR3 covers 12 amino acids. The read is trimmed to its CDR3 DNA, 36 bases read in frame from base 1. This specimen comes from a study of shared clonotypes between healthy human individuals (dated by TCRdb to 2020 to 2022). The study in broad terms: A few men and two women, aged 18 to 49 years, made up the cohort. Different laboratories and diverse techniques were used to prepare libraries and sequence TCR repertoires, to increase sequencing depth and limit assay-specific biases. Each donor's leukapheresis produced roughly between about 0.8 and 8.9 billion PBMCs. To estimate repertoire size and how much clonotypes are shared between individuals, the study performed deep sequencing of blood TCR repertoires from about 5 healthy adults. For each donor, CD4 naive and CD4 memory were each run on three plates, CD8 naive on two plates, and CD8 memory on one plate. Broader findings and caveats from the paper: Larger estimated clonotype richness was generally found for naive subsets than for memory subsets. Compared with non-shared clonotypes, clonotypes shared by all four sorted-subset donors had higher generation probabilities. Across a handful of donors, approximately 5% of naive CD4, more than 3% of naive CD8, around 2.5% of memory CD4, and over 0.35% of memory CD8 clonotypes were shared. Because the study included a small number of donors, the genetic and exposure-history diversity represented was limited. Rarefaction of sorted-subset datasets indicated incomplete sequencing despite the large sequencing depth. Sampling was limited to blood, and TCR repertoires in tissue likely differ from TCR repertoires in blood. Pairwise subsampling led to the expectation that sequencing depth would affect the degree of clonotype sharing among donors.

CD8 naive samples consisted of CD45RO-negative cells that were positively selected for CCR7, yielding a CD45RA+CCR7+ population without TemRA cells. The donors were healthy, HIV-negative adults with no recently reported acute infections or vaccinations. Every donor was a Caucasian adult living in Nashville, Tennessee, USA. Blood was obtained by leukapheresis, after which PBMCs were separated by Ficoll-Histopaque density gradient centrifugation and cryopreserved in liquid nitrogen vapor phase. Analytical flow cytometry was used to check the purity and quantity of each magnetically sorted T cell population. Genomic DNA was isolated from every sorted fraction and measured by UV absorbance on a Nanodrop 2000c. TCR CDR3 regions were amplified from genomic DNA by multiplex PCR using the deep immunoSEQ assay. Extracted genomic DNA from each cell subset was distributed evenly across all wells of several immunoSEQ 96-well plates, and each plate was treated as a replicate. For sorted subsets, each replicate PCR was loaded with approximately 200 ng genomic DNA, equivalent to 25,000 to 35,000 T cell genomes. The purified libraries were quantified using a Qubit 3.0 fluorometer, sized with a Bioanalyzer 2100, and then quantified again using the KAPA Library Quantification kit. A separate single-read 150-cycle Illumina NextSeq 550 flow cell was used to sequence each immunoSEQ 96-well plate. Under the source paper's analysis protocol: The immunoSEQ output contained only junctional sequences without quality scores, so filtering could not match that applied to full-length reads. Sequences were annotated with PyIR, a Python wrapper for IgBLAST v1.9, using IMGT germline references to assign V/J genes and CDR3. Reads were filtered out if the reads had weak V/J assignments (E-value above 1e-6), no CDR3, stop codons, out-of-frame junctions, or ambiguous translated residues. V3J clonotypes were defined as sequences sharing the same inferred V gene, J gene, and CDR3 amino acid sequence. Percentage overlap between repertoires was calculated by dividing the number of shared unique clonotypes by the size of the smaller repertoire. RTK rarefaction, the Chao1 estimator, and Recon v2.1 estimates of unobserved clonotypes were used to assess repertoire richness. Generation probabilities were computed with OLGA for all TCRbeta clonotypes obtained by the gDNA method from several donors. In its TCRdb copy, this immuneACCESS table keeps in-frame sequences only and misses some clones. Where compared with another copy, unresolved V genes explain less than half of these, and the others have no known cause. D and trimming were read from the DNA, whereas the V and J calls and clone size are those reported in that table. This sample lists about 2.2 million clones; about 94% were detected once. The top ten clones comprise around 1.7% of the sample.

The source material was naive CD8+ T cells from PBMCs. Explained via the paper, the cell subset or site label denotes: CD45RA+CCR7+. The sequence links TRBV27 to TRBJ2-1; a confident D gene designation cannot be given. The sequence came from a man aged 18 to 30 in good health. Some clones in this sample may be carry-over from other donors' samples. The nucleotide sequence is TGTGCCAGCAGTCTCCCGGGTAATGAGCAGTTCTTC. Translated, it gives CASSLPGNEQFF.